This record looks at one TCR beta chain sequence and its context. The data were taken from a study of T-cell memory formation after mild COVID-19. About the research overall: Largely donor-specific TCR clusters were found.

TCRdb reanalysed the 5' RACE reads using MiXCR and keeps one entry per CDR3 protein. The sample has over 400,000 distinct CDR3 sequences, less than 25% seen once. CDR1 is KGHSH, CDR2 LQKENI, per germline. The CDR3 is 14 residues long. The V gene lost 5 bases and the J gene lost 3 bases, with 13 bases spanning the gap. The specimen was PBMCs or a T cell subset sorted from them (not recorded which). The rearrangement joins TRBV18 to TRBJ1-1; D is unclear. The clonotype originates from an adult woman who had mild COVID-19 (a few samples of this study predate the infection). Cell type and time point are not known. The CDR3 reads CASSRELAYTEAFF. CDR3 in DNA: TGTGCCAGCTCAAGGGAACTGGCGTACACTGAAGCTTTCTTT.